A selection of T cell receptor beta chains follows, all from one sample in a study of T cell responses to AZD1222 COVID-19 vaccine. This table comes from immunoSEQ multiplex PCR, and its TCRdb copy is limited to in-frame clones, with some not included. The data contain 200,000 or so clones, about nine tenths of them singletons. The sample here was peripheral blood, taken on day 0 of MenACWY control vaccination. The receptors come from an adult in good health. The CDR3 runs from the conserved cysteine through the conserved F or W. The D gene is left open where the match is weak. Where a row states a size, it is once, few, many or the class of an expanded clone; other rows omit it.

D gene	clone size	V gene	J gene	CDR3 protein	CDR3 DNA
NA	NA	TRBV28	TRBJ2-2	CASSYVAGELFF	TGTGCCAGCAGTTATGTAGCCGGGGAGCTGTTTTTT
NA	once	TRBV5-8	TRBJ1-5	CASSFNIDSLSNQPQHF	TGTGCCAGCAGCTTCAATATAGACAGCCTTAGCAATCAGCCCCAGCATTTT
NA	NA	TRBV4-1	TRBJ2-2	CASSQGGQGGSTGELFF	TGCGCCAGCAGCCAAGGCGGACAGGGAGGGAGCACCGGGGAGCTGTTTTTT
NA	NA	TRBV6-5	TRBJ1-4	CASMRTANEKLFF	TGTGCCAGCATGCGGACAGCTAATGAAAAACTGTTTTTT
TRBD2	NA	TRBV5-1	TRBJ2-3	CASSPRLAGADTQYF	TGCGCCAGCAGCCCACGACTAGCTGGCGCAGATACGCAGTATTTT
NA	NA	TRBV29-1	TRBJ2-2	CSVGGFGTETGELFF	TGCAGCGTTGGGGGCTTTGGGACCGAAACCGGGGAGCTGTTTTTT
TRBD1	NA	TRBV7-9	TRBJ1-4	CASSLGGGEGANEKLFF	TGTGCCAGCAGCTTAGGAGGGGGCGAGGGTGCTAATGAAAAACTGTTTTTT
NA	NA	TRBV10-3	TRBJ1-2	CAISESGREVRGGGYTF	TGTGCCATCAGTGAGTCGGGTAGGGAGGTCCGAGGTGGTGGCTACACCTTC
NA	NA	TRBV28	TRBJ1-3	CASSLAGRGNTIYF	TGTGCCAGCAGCCTAGCAGGGAGGGGAAACACCATATATTTT
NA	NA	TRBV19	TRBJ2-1	CASSMRQQGGRQFF	TGTGCCAGTAGTATGAGACAGCAAGGGGGTCGGCAGTTCTTC
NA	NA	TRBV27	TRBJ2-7	CASSLAGQGSYEQYF	TGTGCCAGCAGTTTGGCCGGCCAGGGCTCCTACGAGCAGTACTTC
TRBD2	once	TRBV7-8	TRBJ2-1	CASSPGGDWSYNEQFF	TGTGCCAGCAGCCCTGGGGGGGACTGGTCCTACAATGAGCAGTTCTTC
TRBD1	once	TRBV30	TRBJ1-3	CAWSVPGQGLNTIYF	TGTGCCTGGAGTGTACCGGGACAGGGTCTAAACACCATATATTTT
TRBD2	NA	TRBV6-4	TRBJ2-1	CASSALTSGGHNEQFF	TGTGCCAGCAGTGCCTTGACTAGCGGGGGGCACAATGAGCAGTTCTTC
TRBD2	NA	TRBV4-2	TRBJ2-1	CASSQDFGEGSGEQFF	TGTGCCAGCAGCCAAGATTTCGGGGAGGGCTCGGGTGAGCAGTTCTTC
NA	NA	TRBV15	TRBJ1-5	CATSSPGSSNQPQHF	TGTGCCACCAGCAGTCCCGGCTCGAGCAATCAGCCCCAGCATTTT
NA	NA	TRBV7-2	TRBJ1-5	CASSLGQFSNQPQHF	TGTGCCAGCAGCTTAGGACAATTTAGCAATCAGCCCCAGCATTTT
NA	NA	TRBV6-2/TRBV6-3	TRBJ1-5	CASSYLGPRGNQPQHF	TGTGCCAGCAGTTACCTGGGGCCTAGGGGCAATCAGCCCCAGCATTTT
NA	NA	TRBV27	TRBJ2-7	CASRSTGLKSNEQYF	TGTGCCAGCCGATCAACAGGGTTAAAAAGTAACGAGCAGTACTTT
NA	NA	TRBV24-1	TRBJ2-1	CATSDFGPGGTYNEQFF	NA
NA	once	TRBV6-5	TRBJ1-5	CASKRGNQPQHF	TGTGCCAGCAAAAGGGGGAATCAGCCCCAGCATTTT
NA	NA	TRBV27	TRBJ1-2	CASSLSGAQIGYTF	TGTGCCAGCAGTTTATCAGGGGCGCAGATTGGCTACACCTTC
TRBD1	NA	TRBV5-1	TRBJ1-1	CASSRDSSLAEAFF	TGCGCCAGCAGCCGGGACAGCTCCCTCGCTGAAGCTTTCTTT
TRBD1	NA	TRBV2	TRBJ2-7	CAVPGQGVDEQYF	TGTGCCGTGCCGGGACAGGGGGTCGACGAGCAGTACTTC
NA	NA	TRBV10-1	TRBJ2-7	CASTVSSSYEQYF	TGCGCCAGCACCGTGAGTAGCTCCTACGAGCAGTACTTC
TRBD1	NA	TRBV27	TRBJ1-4	CASSSGGQLGEKLFF	TGTGCCAGCAGTTCTGGGGGACAGCTGGGGGAAAAACTGTTTTTT
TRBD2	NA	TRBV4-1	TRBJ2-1	CASSQETGLAIPYNEQFF	TGCGCCAGCAGCCAAGAGACGGGACTAGCTATACCTTACAATGAGCAGTTCTTC
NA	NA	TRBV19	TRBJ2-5	CATRKFGRETQYF	TGTGCCACAAGAAAGTTTGGAAGAGAGACCCAGTACTTC
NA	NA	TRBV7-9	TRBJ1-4	CASSLSGTIPRKLFF	TGTGCCAGCAGCTTGTCCGGGACCATTCCCCGAAAACTGTTTTTT
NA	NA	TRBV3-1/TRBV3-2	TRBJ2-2	CASNRAGFTGELFF	TGTGCCAGCAATAGGGCGGGGTTTACCGGGGAGCTGTTTTTT
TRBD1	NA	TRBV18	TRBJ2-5	CASSLSGTGETQYF	TGTGCCAGCTCACTCTCCGGGACAGGGGAGACCCAGTACTTC
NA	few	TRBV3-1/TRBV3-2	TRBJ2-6	CASSRVLSGANVLTF	TGTGCCAGCAGCCGTGTGCTCTCTGGGGCCAACGTCCTGACTTTC
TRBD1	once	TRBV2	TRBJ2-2	CASRADRAPNTGELFF	TGTGCCAGCAGAGCCGACAGGGCCCCGAACACCGGGGAGCTGTTTTTT
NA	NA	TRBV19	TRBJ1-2	CASSRILGYGYTF	TGTGCCAGTAGTAGAATCCTGGGGTATGGCTACACCTTC
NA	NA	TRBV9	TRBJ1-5	CASSVDGINQPQHF	TGTGCCAGCAGCGTCGACGGGATTAATCAGCCCCAGCATTTT
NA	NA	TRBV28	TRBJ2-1	CASSPPRTYEQFF	TGTGCCAGCAGTCCCCCTCGGACATATGAGCAGTTCTTC
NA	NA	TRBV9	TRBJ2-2	CASSVGPEDPNTGELFF	TGTGCCAGCAGTGTAGGGCCCGAGGACCCGAACACCGGGGAGCTGTTTTTT
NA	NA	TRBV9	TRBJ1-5	CASSVESGLQPQHF	TGTGCCAGCAGCGTAGAGTCAGGGTTGCAGCCCCAGCATTTT
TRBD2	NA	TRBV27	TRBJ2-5	CASKRLADQETQYF	TGTGCCAGCAAGCGACTAGCGGACCAAGAGACCCAGTACTTC
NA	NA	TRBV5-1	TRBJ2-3	CASSLATRNGDTQYF	TGCGCCAGCAGCTTGGCTACCAGAAACGGGGATACGCAGTATTTT
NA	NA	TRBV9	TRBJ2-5	CASSADRDNQETQYF	TGTGCCAGCAGCGCGGACAGAGATAATCAAGAGACCCAGTACTTC
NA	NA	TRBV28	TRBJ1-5	CASSLGALTVPGDQPQHF	TGTGCCAGCAGTTTAGGGGCATTGACAGTGCCTGGGGATCAGCCCCAGCATTTT
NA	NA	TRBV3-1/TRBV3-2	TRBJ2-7	CASSPRRAGVYEQYF	TGTGCCAGCAGCCCCCGGCGGGCGGGCGTCTACGAGCAGTACTTC
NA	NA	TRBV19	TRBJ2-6	CATWRGSGANVLTF	TGTGCCACCTGGAGGGGGAGTGGGGCCAACGTCCTGACTTTC
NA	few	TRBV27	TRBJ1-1	CASSFRSPSGRNTEAFF	TGTGCCAGCAGTTTTAGGTCCCCCTCGGGAAGGAACACTGAAGCTTTCTTT
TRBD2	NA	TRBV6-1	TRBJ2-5	CASSEGAGASVVTQYF	TGTGCCAGCAGTGAAGGGGCGGGAGCGAGTGTAGTGACCCAGTACTTC
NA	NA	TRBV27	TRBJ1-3	CASSPLWTVGNTIYF	TGTGCCAGCAGTCCTCTTTGGACGGTTGGAAACACCATATATTTT
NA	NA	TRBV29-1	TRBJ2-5	CSERPRAQETQYF	TGCAGCGAAAGACCTCGGGCTCAAGAGACCCAGTACTTC
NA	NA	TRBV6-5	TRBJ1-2	CASTRGNNNYGYTF	TGTGCCAGCACCCGAGGGAACAATAACTATGGCTACACCTTC
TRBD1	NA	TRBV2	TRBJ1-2	CASSTGQGTYGYTF	TGTGCCAGCAGTACTGGACAGGGAACCTATGGCTACACCTTC
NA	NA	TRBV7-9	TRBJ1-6	CASSPPGTRLNSPLHF	TGTGCCAGCAGCCCGCCCGGCACTCGACTTAATTCACCCCTCCACTTT
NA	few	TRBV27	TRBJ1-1	CASSRSGRGDTEAFF	TGTGCCAGCAGTCGTTCCGGCAGGGGTGACACTGAAGCTTTCTTT
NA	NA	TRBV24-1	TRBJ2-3	CATSGVSGTDTQYF	TGTGCCACCAGTGGCGTTAGCGGCACAGATACGCAGTATTTT
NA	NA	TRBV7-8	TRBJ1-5	CASSLAQGPGQPQHF	TGTGCCAGCAGCTTAGCGCAGGGCCCGGGACAGCCCCAGCATTTT
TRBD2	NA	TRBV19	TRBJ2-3	CASGLAGTDTQYF	TGTGCCAGCGGACTAGCGGGCACAGATACGCAGTATTTT